These 17 T cell receptor beta chains were sequenced from one sample in a study of shared clonotypes between healthy human individuals. Clones were read by immunoSEQ multiplex PCR, and TCRdb kept only the in-frame ones, dropping some. The sample lists a few hundred thousand clones; roughly 85% were seen once. Sample: PBMCs. All receptors come from a woman aged 40 to 55 in good health. Some clones in this sample may be carry-over from other donors' samples.

The chain has TRBV7-9 and TRBJ2-6; either TRBD1 or TRBD2 may fit D (5 bases each). CDR1 and CDR2 from the germline V gene are SEHNR and FQNEAQ (reference sequence). Trimming took 5 bases from V and 0 from J, leaving 11 bases between them. This CDR3 has 16 amino acids. CDR3 sequence (DNA): TGTGCCAGCAGCCCACGGGGCCACTCTGGGGCCAACGTCCTGACTTTC. This codes for CASSPRGHSGANVLTF.

The chain combines TRBV6-5 with TRBJ2-3; D unclear. Germline lookup yields CDR1 MNHEY and CDR2 SVGAGI. The CDR3 totals 16 residues. Trimming pared 2 bases from V and 3 bases from J, leaving 15 bases between. CDR3 nucleotides: TGTGCCAGCAGTTACCGGCTCAACCCCGGGACAGATACGCAGTATTTT. Its translation is CASSYRLNPGTDTQYF.

CDR3 sequence: CASSYTGTGYEQYF. CDR3 nucleotides: TGTGCCAGCAGCTACACCGGGACGGGCTACGAGCAGTACTTC. This chain connects TRBV7-2 to TRBJ2-7; tentatively, D is TRBD1 or TRBD2 (5 bases each). CDR1 is SGHTA, CDR2 FQGNSA, per germline. The CDR3 totals 14 residues. Trimming took 4 bases from V and 3 from J, leaving 13 bases between them.

This clone was seen just once. The chain recombines TRBV2 with TRBJ2-5; D is possibly TRBD1 (5 bases). The CDR3 runs to 14 residues. Germline loops: CDR1 SNHLY, CDR2 FYNNEI. Trimming removed 5 bases from V and 1 base from J, with 11 bases in between. The CDR3: CASSTYRIQETQYF. The DNA for the CDR3 is TGTGCCAGCAGTACCTACAGGATCCAAGAGACCCAGTACTTC.

V usage is TRBV29-1 and J usage is TRBJ2-3; 11 nucleotides match TRBD2. V lost 4 bases, J lost 4 bases, and 16 bases stayed unmatched. CDR1 and CDR2 from the germline V gene are SQVTM and ANQGSEA. This CDR3 has 18 residues. The DNA for the CDR3 is TGCAGCGTTGGGGGTCTAGCGGGAGGATACGCAGGTTCAGATACGCAGTATTTT. Its protein product is CSVGGLAGGYAGSDTQYF.

This clone was counted once. V gene TRBV27 combines with J gene TRBJ2-6, with TRBD2 matching 14 bases. The V gene's germline CDR1 is MNHEY and CDR2 SMNVEV (reference sequence). Unmatched junction bases numbered 5, after V lost 5 bases and J lost 2 bases. This CDR3 region has 18 residues. In DNA, the CDR3 is TGTGCCAGCAGTAAGACTAGCGGGAGGGGGGCTGGGGCCAACGTCCTGACTTTC. Translating gives CASSKTSGRGAGANVLTF.

V and J are TRBV7-2 and TRBJ2-1; D is unresolved. The CDR3 runs to 17 residues. The germline CDR1 and CDR2 sequences are SGHTA and FQGNSA. V lost 2 bases and J 0 bases, leaving 14 bases between the germline ends. This chain's CDR3 is CASSLLVYISSYNEQFF. The CDR3 DNA reads as TGTGCCAGCAGCTTACTTGTCTACATAAGCTCCTACAATGAGCAGTTCTTC.

This clone was seen once. V usage is TRBV19 and J usage is TRBJ1-5; D uncertain. The V end was cut by 6 bases, the J end by 3 bases, with 15 bases between. Per germline, CDR1 LNHDA and CDR2 SQIVND (reference sequence). The CDR3 totals 15 residues. CDR3 DNA sequence: TGTGCCAGTAGCACTGGACGAGGGTACAATCAGCCCCAGCATTTT. Amino acids: CASSTGRGYNQPQHF.

The chain is built from TRBV5-1 and TRBJ2-3; 8 nucleotides agree with TRBD1. Germline V CDR1 and CDR2: SGHRS, YFSETQ. The CDR3 length is 16 residues. V shed 0 bases, J shed 3 bases, and the junction held 6 bases outside the gene matches. CDR3 in amino acids: CASSLVGQGLTDTQYF. The CDR3, as DNA: TGCGCCAGCAGCTTGGTAGGACAGGGATTAACAGATACGCAGTATTTT.

The rearrangement links TRBV7-9 to TRBJ2-5; 9 nucleotides align to TRBD1. Germline V gene data show CDR1 as SEHNR and CDR2 as FQNEAQ (reference sequence). The CDR3 is 14 amino acids. The J segment lost 5 bases and the V segment lost 5 bases, leaving 6 bases of the junction unmatched. CDR3 region: CASSRQGVGETQYF. The DNA for the CDR3 is TGTGCCAGCAGCAGACAGGGGGTAGGGGAGACCCAGTACTTC.

The J gene is TRBJ2-4, the V gene TRBV30; TRBD2 might be the D (5 bases). Per germline, CDR1 GTSNPN and CDR2 SVGIG (reference sequence). With 2 bases removed from V and 0 bases from J, the gap between germline ends came to 14 bases. CDR3 length equals 16 residues. CDR3 amino acids: CAWSRPSRGAKNIQYF. The CDR3 nucleotides read TGTGCCTGGAGTAGGCCTAGCCGTGGAGCCAAAAACATTCAGTACTTC.

This clone appeared once. The chain joins TRBV14 to TRBJ2-7; a weak D match, TRBD1 (6 bases). V lost 1 base, J lost 0 bases, and 22 bases lay in between. The CDR3 has 19 residues. Looked up from germline, CDR1 is SGHDN and CDR2 is FVKESK. CDR3: CASSQGVLRTRGISYEQYF. The DNA for the CDR3 is TGTGCCAGCAGCCAAGGGGTCTTGCGGACAAGGGGGATCTCCTACGAGCAGTACTTC.

The chain joins TRBV28 to TRBJ1-2; D remains ambiguous. Between the trimmed V and J ends, which lost 2 bases and 3 bases, there was a span of 7 bases. The CDR3 spans 13 residues. From germline, CDR1 is MDHEN and CDR2 SYDVKM. The CDR3 is CASSLSQDYGYTF. The CDR3 nucleotides read TGTGCCAGCAGTTTAAGTCAGGACTATGGCTACACCTTC.

The rearrangement joins TRBV2 to TRBJ2-7; unclear D gene. This CDR3 comprises 13 residues. CDR1 SNHLY and CDR2 FYNNEI come from the germline V gene. With 4 bases removed from V and 6 bases from J, the gap between germline ends came to 13 bases. This chain's CDR3 is CASSGQVGSEQYF. DNA for the CDR3: TGTGCCAGCAGTGGTCAGGTGGGTAGCGAGCAGTACTTC.

The V and J genes are TRBV5-1 and TRBJ1-1; TRBD1 is a possible D gene (5 bases). Germline V gene lookup returns CDR1 SGHRS and CDR2 YFSETQ. V was cut by 1 base and J by 2 bases, with 9 bases left in between. CDR3 length: 14 residues. The CDR3 DNA reads as TGCGCCAGCAGCTTGAGGACACCCAACACTGAAGCTTTCTTT. This sequence encodes CASSLRTPNTEAFF.

CDR3 region: CAWSIGLAGGGEQFF. CDR3 nucleotide sequence: TGTGCCTGGAGTATCGGATTAGCGGGAGGGGGTGAGCAGTTCTTC. The chain joins TRBV30 to TRBJ2-1; 11 positions match TRBD2. The trim removed 2 bases at V and 9 bases at J, leaving 9 bases unmatched. The CDR3 totals 15 residues. Germline V gives CDR1 GTSNPN, CDR2 SVGIG (reference sequence).

For this clone: A much more abundant neighbour one base away suggests this may be a read error. Other DNA sequences in this sample translate to the same CDR3. The chain has TRBV30 and TRBJ1-5, with unresolved D. In germline, CDR1 is GTSNPN, CDR2 SVGIG (reference sequence). This CDR3 spans 14 amino acids. The DNA of the CDR3 is TGTGCCTGGAGCGGCACGATGGCGAATCAGCCACAGCATTTT. Amino acids: CAWSGTMANQPQHF.